This TCR beta chain was profiled in a study of a mutant IDH1 vaccine in newly diagnosed glioma. About the study: Across weeks 1, 3, 5, 7, 11, 15, 19 and 23, patients received a vaccination each time, eight in all. Vaccination began 4-6 weeks post radiotherapy alone, or with temozolomide cycles. Most patients had received both radiotherapy and temozolomide, the prior options being radiotherapy, temozolomide, or both.

The protocol was immunoSEQ multiplex PCR, while the TCRdb copy is restricted to in-frame clones and leaves out a portion. The sample has around 56,000 clones; less than 85% are singletons. A remark on this clone: Antigen specificity is unknown.

Time point indicated: week 5, during vaccination. The content of each vaccine dose was 300 ug of mutant IDH1 20-mer peptide, and topical imiquimod accompanied it. The ends were cut back, 3 bases at V and 3 bases at J, with 11 bases in the middle. Per the germline V gene, CDR1 is LGHNA and CDR2 is YSLEER. There are 14 residues in the CDR3. The sequenced sample was PBMCs, obtained from a glioma patient whose treatment included an IDH1 peptide vaccine. The source of this sequence is a woman between 18 and 29 years old with glioma. Some clones in this sample may be carry-over from other donors' samples. This sequence joins TRBV4-3 and TRBJ1-2; D gene unclear. This chain's CDR3 is CASSQVRWDYGYTF. CDR3 sequence (DNA): TGCGCCAGCAGCCAGGTCCGCTGGGACTATGGCTACACCTTC.